This paragraph reports one TCR beta chain. Its antigen is unidentified. This sample is part of a study of PD-1 blockade in classical Hodgkin lymphoma. Study context: Every 2 weeks, patients got 3 mg/kg intravenous nivolumab. Study results and limitations: There was a significant rise in CD4+ TCR diversity by C4D1, with no such rise for CD8+.

The protocol was immunoSEQ multiplex PCR, while the TCRdb copy is restricted to in-frame clones and leaves out a portion. The sample lists approximately 30,000 clones, about two thirds occurring once. Time point denoted: cycle 4 day 1 (C4D1), after around six weeks of nivolumab. There was relapse after autologous stem cell transplantation in every patient, and there was variation in brentuximab vedotin exposure. Trimming took off 2 bases at V and 4 bases at J, with 7 bases between the two ends. CDR1 and CDR2 (germline): SGHVS, FQNEAQ. The CDR3 is 13 residues long. The chain uses TRBV7-8 and TRBJ2-3; D is unresolved. Sequencing used peripheral blood mononuclear cells (PBMCs), obtained before the fourth cycle of nivolumab. This sequence originates from a human donor with classical Hodgkin lymphoma. Written as DNA, the CDR3 is TGTGCCAGCAGCTTACCCCCCCCAGATACGCAGTATTTT. Translating gives CASSLPPPDTQYF.